The 8 T cell receptor beta chains listed next were all sequenced from one sample in a study of a mutant IDH1 vaccine in newly diagnosed glioma. No antigen has been assigned to these receptors. Produced via immunoSEQ multiplex PCR; TCRdb's table is partial and in-frame only. Of about 56,000 clones listed, 80% to 90% are singletons. Noted time point: week 23, last vaccination. Each dose of the vaccine consisted of 300 ug of mutant IDH1 20-mer peptide, with topical imiquimod. The specimen comprised PBMCs, sampled from a glioma patient whose treatment included an IDH1 peptide vaccine. Receptors were obtained from a middle-aged man with glioma.

The chain couples TRBV7-8 to TRBJ2-7, with no clear D. The germline CDR1 and CDR2 sequences are SGHVS and FQNEAQ. The length of the CDR3 is 16 residues. V was clipped by 5 bases and J by 2 bases, with 19 bases between them. CDR3 sequence (DNA): TGTGCCAGCAGCGGACCCGCGGCCGAGAAACCCTACGAGCAGTACTTC. It is translated as CASSGPAAEKPYEQYF.

This chain joins TRBV10-3 and TRBJ2-5, with D perhaps matching TRBD2 (6 bases). Trimming pared 10 bases from V and 2 bases from J, leaving 14 bases between. CDR1 is ENHRY and CDR2 is SYGVKD in the germline V gene. The CDR3 runs 13 residues. The CDR3 is CATRRREQETQYF. The CDR3 region has the DNA TGTGCCACCCGTCGGCGGGAACAAGAGACCCAGTACTTC.

V gene TRBV6-6 combines with J gene TRBJ1-2; D may be TRBD1 (5 bases). V lost 7 bases and J 0 bases, leaving 18 bases between the germline ends. There are 16 residues in the CDR3. CDR1 is MNHNY and CDR2 is SVGAGI in the germline V gene (reference sequence). The CDR3 sequence: CASTSRTGGTNYGYTF. DNA of the CDR3: TGTGCCAGCACTTCCAGGACGGGGGGGACTAACTATGGCTACACCTTC.

V gene TRBV6-5 combines with J gene TRBJ2-3; TRBD2 matches 14 bases. The CDR3 runs to 14 residues. The germline V gene encodes CDR1 MNHEY and CDR2 SVGAGI. The junction had 2 bases not matched to a gene; V was cut back by 2 bases and J by 10 bases. CDR3 DNA sequence: TGTGCCAGCAGTTACGGGACTAGCGGGAGTGCGCAGTATTTT. It codes for CASSYGTSGSAQYF.

The chain is built from TRBV5-6 and TRBJ1-1, with D hard to call. The V gene's germline CDR1 is SGHDT and CDR2 YYEEEE. The CDR3 extends over 13 amino acids. The germline V and J ends were trimmed by 4 bases and 1 base, with 8 bases remaining between them. CDR3 nucleotide sequence: TGTGCCAGCAGCACTCTAGGGAACACTGAAGCTTTCTTT. Translation: CASSTLGNTEAFF.

The rearrangement uses TRBV13 and TRBJ2-7; 14 bases map to TRBD2. Germline assignment: CDR1 PRHDT and CDR2 FYEKMQ (reference sequence). CDR3 size: 18 residues. V dropped 4 bases and J dropped 2; count of bases not matched to a gene: 10. The CDR3: CASSSRLAGGSYTYEQYF. The CDR3 DNA reads TGTGCCAGCAGCTCCCGACTAGCGGGAGGGAGTTACACCTACGAGCAGTACTTC.

The rearrangement uses TRBV6-1 and TRBJ2-2; no reliable D call. V gave up 3 bases and J gave up 5 bases, with 7 bases separating them. This CDR3 is built from 13 residues. Germline V lookup: CDR1 MNHNS, CDR2 SASEGT. CDR3 residues: CASSEAETGELFF. The CDR3 DNA follows: TGTGCCAGCAGTGAGGCAGAGACCGGGGAGCTGTTTTTT.

CDR3 in DNA: TGTGCCACCCGACAGGGCGGTGTTGGCGAGCAGTACTTC. This sequence encodes CATRQGGVGEQYF. V and J are TRBV2 and TRBJ2-7, with 7 bases matching TRBD1. The ends lost 10 bases at V and 6 bases at J; junction bases unmatched: 12. Germline CDR1 and CDR2: SNHLY and FYNNEI. This CDR3 region has 13 residues.